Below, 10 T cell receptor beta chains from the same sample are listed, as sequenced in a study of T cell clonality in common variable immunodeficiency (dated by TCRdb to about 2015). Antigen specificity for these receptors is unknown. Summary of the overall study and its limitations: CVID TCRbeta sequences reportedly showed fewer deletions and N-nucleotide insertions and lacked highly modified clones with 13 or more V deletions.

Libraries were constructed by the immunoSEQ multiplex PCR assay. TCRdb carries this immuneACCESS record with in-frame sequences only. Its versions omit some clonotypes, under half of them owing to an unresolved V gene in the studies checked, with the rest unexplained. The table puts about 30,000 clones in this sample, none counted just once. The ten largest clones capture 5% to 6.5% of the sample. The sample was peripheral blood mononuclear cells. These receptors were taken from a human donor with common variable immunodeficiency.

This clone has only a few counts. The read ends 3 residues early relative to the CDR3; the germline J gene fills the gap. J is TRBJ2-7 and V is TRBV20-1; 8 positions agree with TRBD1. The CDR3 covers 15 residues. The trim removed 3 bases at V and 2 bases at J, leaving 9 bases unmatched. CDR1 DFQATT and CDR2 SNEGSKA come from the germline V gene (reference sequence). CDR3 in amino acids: CSASPTGTGTYEQYF. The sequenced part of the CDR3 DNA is TGCAGTGCTAGCCCCACCGGGACAGGCACCTACGAG.

The sequenced part of the CDR3 DNA is TGTGCCAGCAGCTTACAGGCTGGAAACACC. Its protein product is CASSLQAGNT. The whole CDR3 protein is CASSLQAGNTIYF. The chain couples TRBV7-9 to TRBJ1-3, with D unresolved. The read gets to within 3 residues of the CDR3 end, and the germline J gene fills in the rest. Trimming cost V 2 bases and J 2 bases, with 4 bases left between them. The CDR3 loop spans 13 amino acids. The germline gives CDR1 SEHNR, CDR2 FQNEAQ (reference sequence).

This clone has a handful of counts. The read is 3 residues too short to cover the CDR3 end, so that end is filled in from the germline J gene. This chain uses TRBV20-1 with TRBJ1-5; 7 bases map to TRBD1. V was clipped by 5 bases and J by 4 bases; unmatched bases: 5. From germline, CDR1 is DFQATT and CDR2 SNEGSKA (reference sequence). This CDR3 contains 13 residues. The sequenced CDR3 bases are TGCAGTGCTTTGGGACAGAATAATCAGCCC. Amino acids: CSALGQNNQP. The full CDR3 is CSALGQNNQPQHF.

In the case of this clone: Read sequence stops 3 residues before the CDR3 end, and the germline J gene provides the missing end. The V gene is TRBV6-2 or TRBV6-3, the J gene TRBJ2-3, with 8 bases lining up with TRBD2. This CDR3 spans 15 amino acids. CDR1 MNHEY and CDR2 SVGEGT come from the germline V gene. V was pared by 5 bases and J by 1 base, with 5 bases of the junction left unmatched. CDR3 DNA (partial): TGTGCCAGCAGTGATAGCGGGGTCGGCACAGATACG. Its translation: CASSDSGVGTDT. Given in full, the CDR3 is CASSDSGVGTDTQYF.

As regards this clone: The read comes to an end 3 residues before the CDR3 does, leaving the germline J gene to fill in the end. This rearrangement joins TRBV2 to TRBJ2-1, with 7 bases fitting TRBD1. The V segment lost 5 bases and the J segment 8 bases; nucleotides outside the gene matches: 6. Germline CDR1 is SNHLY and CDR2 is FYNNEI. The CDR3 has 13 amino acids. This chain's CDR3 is CASSRQGIDEQFF. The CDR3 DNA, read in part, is TGTGCCAGCAGTAGACAGGGTATCGATGAG.

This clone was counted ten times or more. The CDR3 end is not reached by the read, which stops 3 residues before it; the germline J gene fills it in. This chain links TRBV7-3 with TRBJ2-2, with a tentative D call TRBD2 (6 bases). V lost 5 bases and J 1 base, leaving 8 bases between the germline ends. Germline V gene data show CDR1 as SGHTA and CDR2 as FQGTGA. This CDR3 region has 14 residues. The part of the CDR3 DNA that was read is TGTGCCAGCAGCGAGACTAGGAACACCGGGGAG. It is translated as CASSETRNTGE. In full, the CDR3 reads CASSETRNTGELFF.

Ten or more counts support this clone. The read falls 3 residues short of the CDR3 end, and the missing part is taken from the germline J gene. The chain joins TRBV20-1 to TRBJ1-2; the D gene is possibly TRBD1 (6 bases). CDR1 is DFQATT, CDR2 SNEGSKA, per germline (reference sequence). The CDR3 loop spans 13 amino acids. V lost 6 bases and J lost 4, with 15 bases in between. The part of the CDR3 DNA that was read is TGCAGTGCCCCGAAAGGGGGATCCTATGGC. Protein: CSAPKGGSYG. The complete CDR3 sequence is CSAPKGGSYGYTF.

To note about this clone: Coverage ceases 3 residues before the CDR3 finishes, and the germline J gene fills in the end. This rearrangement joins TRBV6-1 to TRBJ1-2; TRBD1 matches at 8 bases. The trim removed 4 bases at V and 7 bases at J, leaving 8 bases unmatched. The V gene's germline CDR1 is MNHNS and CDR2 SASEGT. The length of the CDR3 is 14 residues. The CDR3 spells CASSGSGQAAGYTF. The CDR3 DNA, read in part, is TGTGCCAGCAGTGGTTCGGGACAGGCGGCTGGC.

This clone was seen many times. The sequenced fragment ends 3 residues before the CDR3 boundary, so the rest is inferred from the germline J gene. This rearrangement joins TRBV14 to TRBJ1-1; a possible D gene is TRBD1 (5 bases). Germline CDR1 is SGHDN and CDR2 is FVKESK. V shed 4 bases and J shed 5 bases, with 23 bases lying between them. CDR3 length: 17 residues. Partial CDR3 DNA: TGTGCCAGCAGCCCCACGTCATGGTCGGGGGAGGGTACTGAA. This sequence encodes CASSPTSWSGEGTE. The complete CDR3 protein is CASSPTSWSGEGTEAFF.

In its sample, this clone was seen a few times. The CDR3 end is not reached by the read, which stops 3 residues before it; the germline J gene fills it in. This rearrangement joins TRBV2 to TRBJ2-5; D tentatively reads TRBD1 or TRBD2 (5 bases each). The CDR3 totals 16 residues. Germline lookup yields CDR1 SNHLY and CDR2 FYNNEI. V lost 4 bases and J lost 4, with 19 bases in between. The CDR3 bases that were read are TGTGCCAGCAGTGGGTATGGGGTCGAGGGGCGAGAGACC. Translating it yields CASSGYGVEGRET. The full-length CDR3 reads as CASSGYGVEGRETQYF.